This T cell receptor beta chain originates from a study of shared clonotypes between healthy human individuals. Study-wide background: The cohort comprised a couple of women and a few men. Their ages spanned 18 to 49 years. Plates per donor: three CD4 naive, three CD4 memory, two CD8 naive, one CD8 memory. Points from the study as a whole: Estimated richness was generally greater in naive than memory subsets.

Using immunoSEQ multiplex PCR, the repertoire was profiled, and TCRdb retains in-frame clones only, with some absent. The table has about 2.4 million clones, about 92% seen once. Trimming took 4 bases from V and 0 from J; bases not matched to a gene: 1. Germline values: CDR1 SGHRS, CDR2 YFSETQ. This CDR3 has 15 residues. Comment on this clone: Its specificity is unknown.

The source material was naive CD4+ T cells sorted from blood. Subset here: CD45RA+ positively selected. The origin of this receptor is a man younger than 35 in good health. The chain employs TRBV5-1 and TRBJ2-6, with TRBD1 matching over 7 bases. The CDR3 region is CASSDRVSGANVLTF. In DNA, the CDR3 is TGCGCCAGCAGCGACAGGGTCTCTGGGGCCAACGTCCTGACTTTC.